This TCR beta chain was retrieved from a study of T cells in Graves' hyperthyroidism and ophthalmopathy. For Graves' hyperthyroidism to be stable, ophthalmopathy could not progress within 18 months. Based on clinical symptoms, serum thyroxine and TRAb, thyroid ultrasound and orbital computed tomography, diagnoses were reached. Fresh peripheral blood, 10 ml, yielded the PBMCs. The TCR beta CDR3 regions underwent amplification using RNA transcripts as the source. With the HTBI primer set, the TCR CDR3 went through a first round of RT-PCR. A single record per CDR3 protein comes from TCRdb applying MiXCR to the multiplex PCR reads. The data show about 560,000 distinct CDR3 sequences, 14% seen once. Overall study findings and caveats: Peripheral blood also featured most of the thyroid clonotypes expanded above 0.001.

The trim removed 2 bases at V and 3 bases at J, leaving 6 bases unmatched. The CDR3 covers 17 residues. Germline assignment: CDR1 SGHVS and CDR2 FQNEAQ. There are many counts of this clonotype. No antigen is known for it. The chain uses TRBV7-8 and TRBJ2-3; 12 bases fit TRBD1. The source material was blood. This TCR derives from a woman aged 40 to 50 with Graves' hyperthyroidism. Here the CDR3 reads CASSLRGQGAGTDTQYF. As DNA, the CDR3 is TGTGCCAGCAGCTTAAGGGGACAGGGGGCCGGTACAGATACGCAGTATTTT.